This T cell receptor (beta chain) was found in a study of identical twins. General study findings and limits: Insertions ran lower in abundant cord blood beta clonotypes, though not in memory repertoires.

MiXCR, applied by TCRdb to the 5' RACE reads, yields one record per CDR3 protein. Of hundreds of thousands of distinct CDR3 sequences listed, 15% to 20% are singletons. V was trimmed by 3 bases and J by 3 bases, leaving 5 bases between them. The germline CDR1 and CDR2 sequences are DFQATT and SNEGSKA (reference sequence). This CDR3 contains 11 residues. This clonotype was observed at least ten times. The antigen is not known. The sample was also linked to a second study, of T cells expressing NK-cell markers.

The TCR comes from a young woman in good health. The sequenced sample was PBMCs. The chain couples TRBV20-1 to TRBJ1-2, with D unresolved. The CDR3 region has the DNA TGCAGTGCTAGTGGCGACTATGGCTACACCTTC. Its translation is CSASGDYGYTF.